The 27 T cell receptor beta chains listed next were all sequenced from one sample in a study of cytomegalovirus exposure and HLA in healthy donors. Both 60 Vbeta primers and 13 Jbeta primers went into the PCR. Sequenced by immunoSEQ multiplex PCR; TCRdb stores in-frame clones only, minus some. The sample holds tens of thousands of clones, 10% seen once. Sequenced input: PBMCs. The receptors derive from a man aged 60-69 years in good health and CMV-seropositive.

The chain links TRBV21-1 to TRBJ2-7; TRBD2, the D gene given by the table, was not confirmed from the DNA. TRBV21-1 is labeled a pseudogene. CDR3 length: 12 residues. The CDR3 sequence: CASRFPEGEQYF. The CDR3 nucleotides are TGTGCCAGCAGATTCCCAGAGGGCGAGCAGTACTTC.

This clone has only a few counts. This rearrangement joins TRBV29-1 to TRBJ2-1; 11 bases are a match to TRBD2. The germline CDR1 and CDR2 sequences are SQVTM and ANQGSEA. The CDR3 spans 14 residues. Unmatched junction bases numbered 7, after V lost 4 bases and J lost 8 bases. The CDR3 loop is CSVVISGRADEQFF. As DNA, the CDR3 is TGCAGCGTTGTTATTAGCGGGAGGGCGGATGAGCAGTTCTTC.

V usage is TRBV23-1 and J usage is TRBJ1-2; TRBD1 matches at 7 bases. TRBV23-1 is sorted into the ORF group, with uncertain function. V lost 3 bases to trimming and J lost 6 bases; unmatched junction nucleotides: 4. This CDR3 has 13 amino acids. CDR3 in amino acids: CASSQGRGHGYTF. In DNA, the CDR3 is TGCGCCAGCAGTCAGGGAAGGGGGCATGGCTACACCTTC.

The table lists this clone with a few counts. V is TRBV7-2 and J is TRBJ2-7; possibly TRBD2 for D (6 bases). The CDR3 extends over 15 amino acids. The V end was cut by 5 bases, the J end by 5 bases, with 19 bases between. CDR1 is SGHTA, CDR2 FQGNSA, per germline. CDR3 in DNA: TGTGCCAGCAGCCCCGGGAGCGTAAACGGGAACGAGCAGTACTTC. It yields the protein CASSPGSVNGNEQYF.

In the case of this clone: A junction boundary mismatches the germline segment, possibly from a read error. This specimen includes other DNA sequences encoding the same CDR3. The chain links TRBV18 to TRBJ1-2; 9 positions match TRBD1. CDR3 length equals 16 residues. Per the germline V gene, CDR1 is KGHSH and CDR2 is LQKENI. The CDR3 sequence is CDSSPRQGGRADGYTF. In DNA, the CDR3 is TGTGACAGCTCACCACGACAGGGGGGACGGGCAGATGGCTACACCTTC.

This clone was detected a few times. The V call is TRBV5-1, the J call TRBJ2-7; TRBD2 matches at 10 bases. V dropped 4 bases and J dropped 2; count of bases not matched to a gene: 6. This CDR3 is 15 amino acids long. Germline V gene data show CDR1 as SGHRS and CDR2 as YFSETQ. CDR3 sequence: CASSPASGGAYEQYF. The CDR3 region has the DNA TGCGCCAGCAGCCCCGCTAGCGGGGGTGCCTACGAGCAGTACTTC.

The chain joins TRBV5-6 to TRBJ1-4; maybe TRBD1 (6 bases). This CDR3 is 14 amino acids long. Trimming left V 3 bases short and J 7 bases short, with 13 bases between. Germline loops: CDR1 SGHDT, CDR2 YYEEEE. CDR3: CASSSGGRREKLFF. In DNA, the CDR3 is TGTGCCAGCAGCTCGGGGGGCAGGCGTGAAAAACTGTTTTTT.

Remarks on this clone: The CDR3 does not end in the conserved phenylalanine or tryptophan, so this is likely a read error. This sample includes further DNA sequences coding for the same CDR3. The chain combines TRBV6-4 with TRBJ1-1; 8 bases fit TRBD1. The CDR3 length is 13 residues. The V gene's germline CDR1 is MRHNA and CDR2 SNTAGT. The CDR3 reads CGRSATGAAEAFV. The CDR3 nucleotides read TGTGGCAGAAGCGCGACAGGGGCTGCGGAAGCTTTCGTT.

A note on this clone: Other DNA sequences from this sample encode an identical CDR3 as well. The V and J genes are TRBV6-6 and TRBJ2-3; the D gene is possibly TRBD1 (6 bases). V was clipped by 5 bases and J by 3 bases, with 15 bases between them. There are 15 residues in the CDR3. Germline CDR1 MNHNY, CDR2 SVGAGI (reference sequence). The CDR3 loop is CASSVPRGTTDTQYF. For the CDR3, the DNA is TGTGCCAGCAGTGTACCCAGGGGAACGACAGATACGCAGTATTTT.

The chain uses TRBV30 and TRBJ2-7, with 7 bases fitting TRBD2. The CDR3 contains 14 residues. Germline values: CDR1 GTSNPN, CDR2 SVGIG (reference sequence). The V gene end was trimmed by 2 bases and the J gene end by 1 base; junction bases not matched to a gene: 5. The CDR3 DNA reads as TGTGCCTGGAGTACAGGCGGGGGATCCTACGAGCAGTACGTC. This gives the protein CAWSTGGGSYEQYV.

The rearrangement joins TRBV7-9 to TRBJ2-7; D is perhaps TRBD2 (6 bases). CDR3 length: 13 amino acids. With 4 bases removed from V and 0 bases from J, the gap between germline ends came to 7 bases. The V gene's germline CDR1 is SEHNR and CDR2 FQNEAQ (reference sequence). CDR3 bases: TGTGCCAGCAGCTGGGGGGACTCCTACGAGCAGTACGTC. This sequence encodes CASSWGDSYEQYV.

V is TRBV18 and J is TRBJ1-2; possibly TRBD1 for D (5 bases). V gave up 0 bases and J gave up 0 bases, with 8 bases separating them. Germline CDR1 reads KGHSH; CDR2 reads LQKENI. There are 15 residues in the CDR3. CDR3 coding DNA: TGTGCCAGCTCACCACCGACAGTAGCTAACTATGGCTACACCTTC. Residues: CASSPPTVANYGYTF.

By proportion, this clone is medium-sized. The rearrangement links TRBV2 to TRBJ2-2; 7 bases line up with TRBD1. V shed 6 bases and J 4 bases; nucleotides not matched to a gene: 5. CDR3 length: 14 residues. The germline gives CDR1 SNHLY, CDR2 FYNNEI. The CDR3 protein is CASRSTGSTGELFF. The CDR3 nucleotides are TGTGCCAGCAGATCGACAGGGAGCACCGGGGAGCTGTTTTTT.

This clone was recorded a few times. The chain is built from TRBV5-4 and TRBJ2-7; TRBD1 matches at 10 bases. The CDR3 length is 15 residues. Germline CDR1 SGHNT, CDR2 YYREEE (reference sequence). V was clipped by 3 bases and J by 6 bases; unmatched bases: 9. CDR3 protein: CASSYHSGTGVEQYF. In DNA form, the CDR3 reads TGTGCCAGCAGCTATCACTCCGGGACAGGGGTCGAGCAGTACTTC.

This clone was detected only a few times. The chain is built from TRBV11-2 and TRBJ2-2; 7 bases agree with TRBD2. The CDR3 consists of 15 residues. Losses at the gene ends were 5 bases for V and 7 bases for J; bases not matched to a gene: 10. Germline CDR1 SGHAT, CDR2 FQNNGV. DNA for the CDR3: TGTGCCAGCAGCCCCCTGAGTGGGGGGGTCGGGGAGCTGTTTTTT. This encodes CASSPLSGGVGELFF. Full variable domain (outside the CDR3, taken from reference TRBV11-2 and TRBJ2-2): EAGVAQSPRYKIIEKRQSVAFWCNPISGHATLYWYQQILGQGPKLLIQFQNNGVVDDSQLPKDRFSAERLKGVDSTLKIQPAKLEDSAVYLCASSPLSGGVGELFFGEGSRLTVL.

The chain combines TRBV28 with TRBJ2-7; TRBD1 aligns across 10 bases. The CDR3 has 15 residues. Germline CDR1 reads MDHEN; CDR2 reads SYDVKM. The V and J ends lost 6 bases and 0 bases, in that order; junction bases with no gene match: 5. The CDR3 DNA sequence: TGTGCCAGCAGGGACAGGGGGGCGGTCTCCTACGAGCAGTACGTC. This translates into CASRDRGAVSYEQYV.

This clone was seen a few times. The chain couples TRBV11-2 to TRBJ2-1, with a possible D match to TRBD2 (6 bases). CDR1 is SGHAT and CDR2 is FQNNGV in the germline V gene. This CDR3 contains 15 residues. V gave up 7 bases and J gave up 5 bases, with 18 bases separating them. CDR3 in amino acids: CASTVGAGLDNEQFF. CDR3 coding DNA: TGTGCCAGCACCGTAGGGGCGGGGCTAGACAATGAGCAGTTCTTC. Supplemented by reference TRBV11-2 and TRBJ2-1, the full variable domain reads EAGVAQSPRYKIIEKRQSVAFWCNPISGHATLYWYQQILGQGPKLLIQFQNNGVVDDSQLPKDRFSAERLKGVDSTLKIQPAKLEDSAVYLCASTVGAGLDNEQFFGPGTRLTVL.

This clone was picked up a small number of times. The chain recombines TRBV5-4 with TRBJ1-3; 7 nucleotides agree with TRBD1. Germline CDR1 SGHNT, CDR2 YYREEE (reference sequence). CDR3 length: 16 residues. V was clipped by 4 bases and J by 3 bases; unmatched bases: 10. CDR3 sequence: CASSIRDRGHGNTIYF. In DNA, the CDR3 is TGTGCCAGCAGCATACGGGACAGAGGGCATGGAAACACCATATATTTT.

This chain's CDR3 is CASSVGRKVDAGHSPLHF. The DNA for the CDR3 is TGCGCCAGCAGTGTAGGAAGGAAGGTCGATGCGGGGCATTCACCCCTCCACTTT. The chain is built from TRBV10-1 and TRBJ1-6, with TRBD1 as a possible D gene (5 bases). Germline-derived CDR1 and CDR2 are WNHNN and SYGVQD (reference sequence). With 4 bases removed from V and 8 bases from J, the gap between germline ends came to 24 bases. The CDR3 runs 18 residues.

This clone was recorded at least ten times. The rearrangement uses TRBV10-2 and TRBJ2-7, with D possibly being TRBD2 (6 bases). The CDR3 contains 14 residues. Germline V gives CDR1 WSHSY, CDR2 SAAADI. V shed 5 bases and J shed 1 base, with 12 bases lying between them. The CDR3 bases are TGCGCCAGCAGTATGGGACTCAGTTCCTACGAGCAGTACTTC. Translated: CASSMGLSSYEQYF.

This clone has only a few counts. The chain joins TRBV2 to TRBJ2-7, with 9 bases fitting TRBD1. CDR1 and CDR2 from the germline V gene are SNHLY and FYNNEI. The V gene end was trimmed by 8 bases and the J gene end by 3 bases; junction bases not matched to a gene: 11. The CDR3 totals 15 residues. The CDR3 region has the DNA TGTGCCAGCTGCCCCCAGGGACAGGGCAGCTACGAGCAGTACTTC. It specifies CASCPQGQGSYEQYF.

Written as DNA, the CDR3 is TGTGCCAGCAGTAGGACCGGGAATACAGATACGCAGTATTTT. Translated, it gives CASSRTGNTDTQYF. The V call is TRBV6-4, the J call TRBJ2-3; D perhaps matches TRBD2 (5 bases). Germline CDR1 is MRHNA and CDR2 is SNTAGT. Trimming removed 5 bases at V and 3 bases at J, with 12 bases between. The CDR3 loop spans 14 amino acids.

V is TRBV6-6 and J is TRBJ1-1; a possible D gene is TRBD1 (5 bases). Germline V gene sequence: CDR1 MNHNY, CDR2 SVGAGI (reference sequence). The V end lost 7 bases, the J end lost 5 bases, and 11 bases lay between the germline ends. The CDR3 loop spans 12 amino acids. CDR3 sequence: CASNAGYTEAFF. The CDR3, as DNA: TGTGCCAGCAACGCAGGGTATACTGAAGCTTTCTTT.

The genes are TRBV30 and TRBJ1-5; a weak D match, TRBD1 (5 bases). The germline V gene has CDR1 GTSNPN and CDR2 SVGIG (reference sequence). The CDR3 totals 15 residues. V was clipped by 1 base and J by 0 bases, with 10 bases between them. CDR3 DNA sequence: TGTGCCTGGAGTGGGGGCAGCTATAGCAATCAGCCCCAGCATTTT. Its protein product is CAWSGGSYSNQPQHF. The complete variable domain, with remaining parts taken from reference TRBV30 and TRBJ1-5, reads SQTIHQWPATLVQPVGSPLSLECTVEGTSNPNLYWYRQAAGRGLQLLFYSVGIGQISSEVPQNLSASRPQDRQFILSSKKLLLSDSGFYLCAWSGGSYSNQPQHFGDGTRLSIL.

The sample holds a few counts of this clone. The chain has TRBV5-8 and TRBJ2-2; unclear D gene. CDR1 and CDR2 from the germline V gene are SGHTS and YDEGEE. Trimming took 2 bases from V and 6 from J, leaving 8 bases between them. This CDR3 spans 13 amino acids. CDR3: CASSFFAAGELFF. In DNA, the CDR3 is TGTGCCAGCAGCTTCTTTGCGGCCGGGGAGCTGTTTTTT.

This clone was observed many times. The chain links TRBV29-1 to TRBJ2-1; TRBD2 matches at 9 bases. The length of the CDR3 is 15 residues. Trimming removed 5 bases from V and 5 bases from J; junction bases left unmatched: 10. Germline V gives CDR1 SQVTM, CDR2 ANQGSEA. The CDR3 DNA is TGCAGCGTTTCGGCTAGCGGGAAGAAGAACAATGAGCAGTTCTTC. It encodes CSVSASGKKNNEQFF.

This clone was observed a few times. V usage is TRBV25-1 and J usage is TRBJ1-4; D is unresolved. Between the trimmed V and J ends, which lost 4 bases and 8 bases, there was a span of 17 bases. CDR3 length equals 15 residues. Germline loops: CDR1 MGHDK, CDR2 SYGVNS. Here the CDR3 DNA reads TGTGCCAGCAGTGGCTCGGCAATGCGAGGGGAAAAACTGTTTTTT. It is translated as CASSGSAMRGEKLFF.